The clone carrying this T cell receptor (beta chain) showed up many times. As yet, its antigen is unknown. The data originate from a study of T-cell memory formation after mild COVID-19. General study findings and limits: Mostly located in CM and EM were contracting CD4+ clones, with contracting CD8+ clones located in EMRA. That cross-reactive memory joined was suggested by some responding clones appearing in pre-infection memory. Second-wave clones with a day 37 peak had unconfirmed SARS-CoV-2 specificity. Later expanders leaned toward CD4+, whereas clones contracting from day 15 to 85 were balanced CD4/CD8.

TCRdb recomputed calls from the 5' RACE reads with MiXCR, one row per CDR3 protein. The table has nearly 250,000 distinct CDR3 sequences, roughly 15% seen once. Trimming removed 1 base at V and 2 bases at J, with 13 bases between. Germline CDR1 and CDR2: SGHRS and YFSETQ. This CDR3 has 15 residues. The TCR sequence derives from an adult woman who had mild COVID-19 (a few samples of this study predate the infection). Cell type and time point are not known. The sequencing input was PBMCs or a T cell subset sorted from them (not recorded which). The chain joins TRBV5-1 to TRBJ2-7; either TRBD1 or TRBD2 may supply D (7 bases each). The CDR3 sequence is CASSLRQGGTYEQYF. DNA for the CDR3: TGCGCCAGCAGCTTGAGACAGGGAGGGACCTACGAGCAGTACTTC.